This TCR beta chain is drawn from a study of blood T cell repertoires in COVID-19. As for the study in general: T cells, B-cell-depleted T cells, or PBMCs supplied cDNA or gDNA.

On this clone: A junction end diverges from the germline sequence, so it may reflect a read error.

Authors' methods: From reference gene primer amplification, estimates of nucleated cell counts were derived. Data came from immunoSEQ multiplex PCR; TCRdb stores just in-frame clones and leaves some out. V and J calls and clone size are copied from that table; D and trimming were computed from the DNA. This repertoire shows fewer than 500,000 clones, around nine tenths found once; its top ten account for about 0.91%. The TCR sequence derives from a man younger than 35 with COVID-19, enrolled during active disease. Sequencing used peripheral blood.

This CDR3 reads CASSSSTSSASLIF. The CDR3 nucleotides are TGCGCCAGCAGTAGTTCGACTAGTTCTGCCAGTCTCATCTTC. The chain is built from TRBV10-1 and TRBJ2-1, with D maybe TRBD2 (6 bases). CDR1 is WNHNN, CDR2 SYGVQD, per germline (reference sequence). This CDR3 is 14 amino acids long.